Following are 27 T cell receptor beta chains from one sample sequenced in a study of cytomegalovirus exposure and HLA in healthy donors. The primer mix had 60 Vbeta and 13 Jbeta primers. The protocol was immunoSEQ multiplex PCR, while the TCRdb copy is restricted to in-frame clones and leaves out a portion. The sample consists of 75,000 to 90,000 clones, about four fifths of them appearing once. The sample comprised PBMCs. Every receptor here comes from a man aged 55 to 70 in good health and CMV-seronegative.

This clone was counted only a few times. This chain links TRBV19 with TRBJ1-1; D is ambiguous. The CDR3 is 13 residues long. V shed 4 bases and J shed 5 bases, with 11 bases lying between them. The germline V gene encodes CDR1 LNHDA and CDR2 SQIVND (reference sequence). The CDR3 DNA is TGTGCCAGTAGTACCCAGGTTGTTACTGAAGCTTTCTTT. Translated: CASSTQVVTEAFF.

The J gene is TRBJ2-3, the V gene TRBV11-2; TRBD2 aligns across 10 bases. V lost 3 bases and J lost 2; bases outside the gene matches: 5. The CDR3 is 16 amino acids. Germline CDR1 and CDR2: SGHAT and FQNNGV. In DNA form, the CDR3 reads TGTGCCAGCAGCTTCCGTAGCGGGGGGCTCACAGATACGCAGTATTTT. The encoded protein is CASSFRSGGLTDTQYF. Full variable domain (remainder filled in from reference TRBV11-2 and TRBJ2-3): EAGVAQSPRYKIIEKRQSVAFWCNPISGHATLYWYQQILGQGPKLLIQFQNNGVVDDSQLPKDRFSAERLKGVDSTLKIQPAKLEDSAVYLCASSFRSGGLTDTQYFGPGTRLTVL.

The chain employs TRBV13 and TRBJ2-7; the D gene is possibly TRBD2 (5 bases). The germline V gene has CDR1 PRHDT and CDR2 FYEKMQ (reference sequence). V was shortened by 1 base and J by 7 bases, with 17 bases between the two germline ends. CDR3 size: 15 residues. The CDR3 spells CASSLVASGPGEQYF. CDR3 coding DNA: TGTGCCAGCAGCTTAGTCGCCAGCGGTCCGGGGGAGCAGTACTTC.

This clone appeared a single time. The V gene is TRBV7-3, the J gene TRBJ2-5; D possibly corresponds to TRBD1 (5 bases). This CDR3 is 14 amino acids long. CDR1 is SGHTA and CDR2 is FQGTGA in the germline V gene. V gave up 5 bases and J gave up 3 bases, with 13 bases separating them. CDR3 protein: CASSLSGYEETQYF. The CDR3 nucleotides are TGTGCCAGCAGCCTTTCAGGGTATGAAGAGACCCAGTACTTC.

This chain joins TRBV7-9 and TRBJ2-1, with TRBD2 matching 8 bases. The germline V gene has CDR1 SEHNR and CDR2 FQNEAQ (reference sequence). This CDR3 is 15 amino acids long. With 5 bases clipped from V and 5 bases from J, the junction kept 8 bases outside the gene matches. CDR3 loop: CASSHWTSRDNEQFF. The CDR3 region has the DNA TGTGCCAGCAGCCACTGGACTAGCAGGGACAATGAGCAGTTCTTC.

The gene calls are TRBV5-6 and TRBJ2-5; 9 bases align to TRBD1. From germline, CDR1 is SGHDT and CDR2 YYEEEE. The CDR3 has 17 residues. V was pared by 4 bases and J by 0 bases, with 10 bases of the junction left unmatched. CDR3 amino acids: CASSLVVGTGNQETQYF. DNA of the CDR3: TGTGCCAGCAGCCTAGTGGTTGGGACAGGGAACCAAGAGACCCAGTACTTC. The full variable domain, in which reference TRBV5-6 and TRBJ2-5 provide the parts outside the CDR3, is DAGVTQSPTHLIKTRGQQVTLRCSPKSGHDTVSWYQQALGQGPQFIFQYYEEEERQRGNFPDRFSGHQFPNYSSELNVNALLLGDSALYLCASSLVVGTGNQETQYFGPGTRLLVL.

V gene TRBV15 combines with J gene TRBJ1-5, with unresolved D. V was clipped by 0 bases and J by 2 bases, with 8 bases between them. The CDR3 length is 15 residues. CDR1 is LNHNV, CDR2 YYDKDF, per germline (reference sequence). CDR3 amino acids: CATSRDYGRNQPQHF. Here the CDR3 DNA reads TGTGCCACCAGCAGAGATTATGGGCGCAATCAGCCCCAGCATTTT.

The V and J genes are TRBV29-1 and TRBJ2-1; 13 bases align to TRBD2. The length of the CDR3 is 16 residues. Germline lookup yields CDR1 SQVTM and CDR2 ANQGSEA. The V gene end was trimmed by 6 bases and the J gene end by 8 bases; junction bases not matched to a gene: 13. The CDR3 spells CSVRLAGGPGGDEQFF. The CDR3 DNA is TGCAGCGTCCGACTAGCGGGGGGCCCCGGGGGCGATGAGCAGTTCTTC.

The sample holds a few counts of this clone. The V and J genes are TRBV6-5 and TRBJ1-2; the D gene is possibly TRBD1 (6 bases). The V end was cut by 6 bases, the J end by 8 bases, with 22 bases between. Germline V gene data show CDR1 as MNHEY and CDR2 as SVGAGI. This CDR3 has 15 amino acids. In DNA, the CDR3 is TGTGCCAGCAGACCCTCAGGGGCTAGACCGGGGGGCTACACCTTC. Encoded protein: CASRPSGARPGGYTF.

The sample holds a few counts of this clone. The chain couples TRBV5-6 to TRBJ2-2; D may be TRBD1 (6 bases). V lost 0 bases, J lost 6 bases, and 6 bases lay in between. The CDR3 consists of 13 residues. Germline loops: CDR1 SGHDT, CDR2 YYEEEE. DNA of the CDR3: TGTGCCAGCAGCTTGGGGGGGCCCGGGGAGCTGTTTTTT. This gives the protein CASSLGGPGELFF.

J is TRBJ1-5 and V is TRBV14; possibly TRBD1 for D (5 bases). Germline V CDR1 and CDR2: SGHDN, FVKESK. This CDR3 contains 15 residues. V was clipped by 2 bases and J by 5 bases, with 13 bases between them. The CDR3 loop is CASSQYPQGHQPQHF. CDR3 nucleotides: TGTGCCAGCAGCCAATATCCGCAGGGCCATCAGCCCCAGCATTTT. The variable domain in full, completed from reference TRBV14 and TRBJ1-5, reads EAGVTQFPSHSVIEKGQTVTLRCDPISGHDNLYWYRRVMGKEIKFLLHFVKESKQDESGMPNNRFLAERTGGTYSTLKVQPAELEDSGVYFCASSQYPQGHQPQHFGDGTRLSIL.

Comment on this clone: One junction end does not reproduce the germline sequence, and a read error may be involved. The chain employs TRBV7-9 and TRBJ1-1; tentatively, D is TRBD1 (5 bases). Germline CDR1 reads SEHNR; CDR2 reads FQNEAQ (reference sequence). The CDR3 runs 12 residues. The CDR3 sequence: CSSSLGLTEAFF. For the CDR3, the DNA is TGTTCCAGCAGCTTGGGACTCACTGAAGCTTTCTTT. The entire variable domain, with the rest obtained from reference TRBV7-9 and TRBJ1-1, is as follows: DTGVSQNPRHKITKRGQNVTFRCDPISEHNRLYWYRQTLGQGPEFLTYFQNEAQLEKSRLLSDRFSAERPKGSFSTLEIQRTEQGDSAMYLCSSSLGLTEAFFGQGTRLTVV.

The rearrangement joins TRBV9 to TRBJ1-2, with 8 nucleotides matching TRBD1. The V gene end was trimmed by 2 bases and the J gene end by 4 bases; junction bases not matched to a gene: 7. Germline assignment: CDR1 SGDLS and CDR2 YYNGEE. The CDR3 spans 15 residues. CDR3 in DNA: TGTGCCAGCAGCGTCCGGGACAGGCAAAGCTATGGCTACACCTTC. Translation gives CASSVRDRQSYGYTF.

The V call is TRBV11-1, the J call TRBJ2-1; D may be TRBD2 (6 bases). CDR1 is SGHAT, CDR2 FQDESV, per germline (reference sequence). There are 16 residues in the CDR3. V was trimmed by 3 bases and J by 2 bases, leaving 14 bases between them. The CDR3, as DNA: TGTGCCAGCAGCTTTCCCCTTGCGGGGACCTACAATGAGCAGTTCTTC. Amino acids: CASSFPLAGTYNEQFF.

This clone has just a few counts. The chain links TRBV5-6 to TRBJ1-3; a weak D match, TRBD1 (6 bases). Germline V gene lookup returns CDR1 SGHDT and CDR2 YYEEEE. This CDR3 spans 14 amino acids. Trimming took off 3 bases at V and 5 bases at J, with 12 bases between the two ends. The CDR3 DNA sequence: TGTGCCAGCAGCTCTTACAGGGCCAGAAACACCATATATTTT. This codes for CASSSYRARNTIYF.

The chain links TRBV7-9 to TRBJ2-5, with no clear D. The CDR3 loop spans 13 amino acids. Germline CDR1 reads SEHNR; CDR2 reads FQNEAQ (reference sequence). V was shortened by 1 base and J by 5 bases, with 8 bases between the two germline ends. The CDR3 sequence is CASSLGDGETQYF. In DNA form, the CDR3 reads TGTGCCAGCAGCTTAGGCGACGGGGAGACCCAGTACTTC.

The gene calls are TRBV19 and TRBJ1-2, with D possibly matching TRBD1 (5 bases). The CDR3 sequence is 15 residues long. Per the germline V gene, CDR1 is LNHDA and CDR2 is SQIVND (reference sequence). V was pared by 3 bases and J by 1 base, with 12 bases between. The CDR3 here is CASSMSPGLNYGYTF. DNA of the CDR3: TGTGCCAGTAGTATGTCCCCGGGACTTAACTATGGCTACACCTTC.

Only one count was recorded for this clone. The chain has TRBV27 and TRBJ2-2; 8 bases are a match to TRBD2. The CDR3 sequence is 16 residues long. Germline CDR1 reads MNHEY; CDR2 reads SMNVEV (reference sequence). The junction had 3 bases not matched to a gene; V was cut back by 2 bases and J by 1 base. The CDR3 here is CASSLAGGWNTGELFF. The CDR3, as DNA: TGTGCCAGCAGTTTAGCGGGGGGCTGGAACACCGGGGAGCTGTTTTTT.

This clone was counted a single time. The gene calls are TRBV10-3 and TRBJ1-4, with TRBD1 as a possible D gene (6 bases). The germline V gene encodes CDR1 ENHRY and CDR2 SYGVKD. V dropped 3 bases and J dropped 3 bases, with 14 bases sitting between them. This CDR3 is built from 16 residues. Here the CDR3 reads CAISDPTTGSNEKLFF. The CDR3 DNA follows: TGTGCCATCAGTGACCCAACGACAGGATCTAATGAAAAACTGTTTTTT.

This clone was picked up a small number of times. The chain combines TRBV9 with TRBJ2-2; D remains unclear. The CDR3 loop spans 13 amino acids. Trimming removed 4 bases at V and 7 bases at J, with 11 bases between. Germline V lookup: CDR1 SGDLS, CDR2 YYNGEE. The CDR3 here is CASSLARSGELFF. The DNA of the CDR3 is TGTGCCAGCAGCTTGGCCCGGAGCGGGGAGCTGTTTTTT.

This rearrangement joins TRBV7-9 to TRBJ2-3; D is ambiguous. The germline CDR1 and CDR2 sequences are SEHNR and FQNEAQ (reference sequence). The V and J ends lost 1 base and 6 bases respectively, with 14 bases between them. CDR3 length: 15 residues. DNA of the CDR3: TGTGCCAGCAGCTTAGGGTGGAGAAATTCTGATACGCAGTATTTT. It yields the protein CASSLGWRNSDTQYF.

The chain joins TRBV5-1 to TRBJ2-5; 9 positions match TRBD1. The J call may be incorrect, as the DNA end agrees better with TRBJ2-7. Germline V gene lookup returns CDR1 SGHRS and CDR2 YFSETQ. The CDR3 totals 15 residues. CDR3 sequence: CASSLGGTGFYEQYF. The CDR3 nucleotides read TGCGCCAGCAGCTTGGGGGGGACAGGGTTCTACGAGCAGTACTTC.

This chain connects TRBV9 to TRBJ1-3, with D unresolved. Germline V gives CDR1 SGDLS, CDR2 YYNGEE. The CDR3 is 16 amino acids. With 0 bases removed from V and 2 bases from J, the gap between germline ends came to 12 bases. The CDR3 region is CASSVDIASTGNTIYF. The CDR3 bases are TGTGCCAGCAGCGTAGATATCGCTAGTACTGGAAACACCATATATTTT.

The chain uses TRBV2 and TRBJ1-4, with TRBD1 identical over 8 bases. The trim removed 6 bases at V and 10 bases at J, leaving 13 bases unmatched. CDR1 is SNHLY, CDR2 FYNNEI, per germline. CDR3 size: 15 residues. CDR3 DNA: TGTGCCAGCAGGCAGGCAGGGGGCGCACTGGGAAAACTGTTTTTT. Residues: CASRQAGGALGKLFF.

The sample holds a few counts of this clone. The V and J genes are TRBV27 and TRBJ1-5; D call uncertain. CDR3 length: 12 amino acids. Germline assignment: CDR1 MNHEY and CDR2 SMNVEV (reference sequence). V dropped 6 bases and J dropped 3 bases, with 6 bases sitting between them. The CDR3 coding sequence is TGTGCCAGCAGCCCAATCAATCAGCCCCAGCATTTT. It encodes CASSPINQPQHF.

The CDR3 DNA sequence: TGCGCCAGCAGCTTGGACCAGGGGCGTGACGAGCAGTACTTC. Translating it yields CASSLDQGRDEQYF. V is TRBV5-1 and J is TRBJ2-7; D might be TRBD1 (6 bases). Per germline, CDR1 SGHRS and CDR2 YFSETQ. The CDR3 extends over 14 amino acids. Between the trimmed V and J ends, which lost 0 bases and 5 bases, there was a span of 12 bases.

This chain links TRBV15 with TRBJ2-7; 13 bases map to TRBD2. CDR3 length: 18 residues. The V and J ends lost 2 bases and 4 bases, in that order; junction bases with no gene match: 11. Germline loops: CDR1 LNHNV, CDR2 YYDKDF (reference sequence). CDR3 sequence reads: CATSRPTSGGAKSYEQYF. The CDR3 nucleotides read TGTGCCACCAGCAGACCTACTAGCGGGGGGGCCAAGAGTTACGAGCAGTACTTC.